This T cell receptor (beta chain) was observed in a study of human T cells and chemical hapten exposure (dated by TCRdb to the early 2020s). Study-level background: For sensitization, 2% DPC in acetone was applied to a 2 cm by 2 cm area of upper inner arm skin. Throughout the approximately 25-week study period, patients were also given weekly therapeutic DPC doses on the scalp. Patch testing was performed on the upper back with Finn chambers containing 0.01% DPC, and the patch tests were scored after 6 days according to International Contact Dermatitis Research Group standards. The patient cohort, mostly female, included alopecia areata with under or over 50% scalp involvement, alopecia totalis and alopecia universalis. Libraries were combined into a pool for sequencing, and differences in TCR yield between samples came mainly from small differences in library volumes within the pool. This study followed changes in the peripheral blood TCR repertoire in vivo during primary and secondary sensitization of alopecia patients to the hapten diphenylcyclopropenone (DPC). Blood samples were taken from patients before sensitization (week 0) and then at 2, 6 and about 24 weeks after DPC sensitization. Roughly 30 alopecia patients provided blood for TCR sequencing at one to four time points (pre-sensitization, 2, 6 and 24 weeks).

The library came from RACE. The sequencing machine was a NextSeq 500. Library preparation attached unique molecular identifiers to individual cDNA molecules for quantitative, reproducible TCR counting. Each blood RNA sample was used to sequence both TCR alpha and TCR beta chains. Concerning the study's data processing: Samples had a median of roughly 100,000 TCRs, with a range from about 20,000 to 690,600. The Decombinator software suite was used to annotate the V, J and CDR3 of the TCR reads. For PS versus PT1 abundance plots, all samples were subsampled to the same number of TCRs (28,000). TCRs were defined as expanded if absent before sensitization and observed at least eight times at the 2-week time point. TCRdb reworked the public reads: Q25 trimming with fastp, MiXCR clone assembly, productive beta chains retained. Each CDR3 protein appears once, grouped with its most common genes and DNA. The V and J calls and clone size are TCRdb's, not the authors'. The sample yields around 50,000 distinct CDR3 sequences; 9.3% were counted once. About an eighth of the sample goes to the ten largest clones.

Read against the paper, the sample's time point label means: patch test 1, 2 weeks after DPC sensitization. Taken with the paper, the label for treatment or condition translates to: therapeutic diphenylcyclopropenone sensitization with weekly scalp DPC. At each patch-test visit, blood was drawn before the patch test was applied. Patients were eligible if aged 18 to 70, diagnosed with alopecia and judged suitable for DPC therapy, and pregnant patients were excluded. Total RNA was isolated from unfractionated whole blood collected in Tempus Blood RNA tubes. Findings and caveats that apply to the study as a whole: Expanded TCRs formed significantly more large CDR3 similarity clusters than pre-sensitization or healthy control sets, consistent with antigen-driven responses. A positive correlation was found between the number of PT1 expanded TCRs and patch test score, with significance reached at thresholds 8, 16 and 32 but not 4. DPC sensitization did not change how many TCRs were above 1 in 1000 frequency, and no evidence was found of alterations in global repertoire structure. Alopecia, a presumed autoimmune disease, was present in all patients, so the immune response of the patients might differ from that of healthy individuals. Repeated subsampling changed both the strength of the expansion versus patch-test correlation and the threshold at which that correlation became significant.

This clonotype has just a few counts. Its antigen remains undetermined. Base-call qualities are not available, and no considerably larger clone is one nucleotide away. Measured from the cysteine to the phenylalanine, the CDR3 is 15 residues long. The DNA shown is the 45-base CDR3, in frame from base 1. V and J are truncated by 5 bases and 9 bases respectively, leaving an intervening sequence of 19 bases. The source is a woman aged 40 to 49 with alopecia areata. Some clones in this sample may be carry-over from other donors' samples. Here the sequenced sample was whole blood, taken in connection with sensitization to the hapten diphenylcyclopropenone (DPC). The V and J segments used are TRBV12-3 or TRBV12-4 and TRBJ2-2, with TRBD2 tentatively as D gene (5 bases match). The DNA is as follows: TGTGCCAGCAGTCCCTGGGGAGACCCACGCCGGGAGCTGTTTTTT. It specifies CASSPWGDPRRELFF.